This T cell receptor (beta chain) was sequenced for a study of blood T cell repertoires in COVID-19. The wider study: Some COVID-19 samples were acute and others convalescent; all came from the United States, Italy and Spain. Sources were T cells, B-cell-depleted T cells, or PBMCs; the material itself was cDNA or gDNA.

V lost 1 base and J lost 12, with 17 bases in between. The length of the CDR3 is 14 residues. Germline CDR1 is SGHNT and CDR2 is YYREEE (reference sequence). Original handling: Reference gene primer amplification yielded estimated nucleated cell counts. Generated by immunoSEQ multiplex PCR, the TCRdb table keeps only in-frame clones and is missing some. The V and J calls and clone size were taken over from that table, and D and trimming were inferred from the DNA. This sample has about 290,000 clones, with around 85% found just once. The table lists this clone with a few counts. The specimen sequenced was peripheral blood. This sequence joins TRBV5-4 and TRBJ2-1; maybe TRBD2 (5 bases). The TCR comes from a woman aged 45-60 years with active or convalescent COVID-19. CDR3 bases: TGTGCCAGCAGCTTGTTTTCCCAGGTAGAGGGGCAGTTCTTC. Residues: CASSLFSQVEGQFF.